Each of the 27 T cell receptor beta chains below was sequenced from the same sample in a study of regulatory T cells in long-lasting Graves disease. Time point reported: persistent/refractory GD, antithyroid drugs over 5 years with positive TRAb. The TCR library was prepared using RNA isolated from PBMCs. HTBI primers from iRepertoire and Arm-PCR of CDR3 regions yielded the TCR beta libraries. TCRdb used MiXCR to reprocess the multiplex PCR reads, holding one entry per CDR3 protein. The sample shows under 350,000 distinct CDR3 sequences, 20% to 25% of them seen only once. Sample: peripheral blood mononuclear cells (PBMCs), taken when the disease was refractory, from a patient treated with antithyroid drugs. The receptor source for this set is a female donor with Graves disease.

In this sample, this clonotype turned up a few times. The chain couples TRBV29-1 to TRBJ1-1; 9 nucleotides match TRBD1. The V gene's germline CDR1 is SQVTM and CDR2 ANQGSEA. The CDR3 loop spans 11 amino acids. With V trimmed by 7 bases and J by 11 bases, 8 bases remained unmatched. Here the CDR3 reads CSGRDREVAFF. Here the CDR3 DNA reads TGCAGCGGGCGGGACAGGGAGGTGGCTTTCTTT.

This clonotype was recorded a few times. This chain uses TRBV6-1 with TRBJ1-5; no definite D call. V was pared by 8 bases and J by 5 bases, with 10 bases between. The CDR3 has 12 residues. Germline assignment: CDR1 MNHNS and CDR2 SASEGT. The CDR3 bases are TGTGCCAGCCGGAGGCCGGATCAGCCCCAGCATTTT. The encoded protein is CASRRPDQPQHF.

In this sample, this clonotype turned up many times. The chain has TRBV11-2 and TRBJ1-6; TRBD1 is a possible D gene (6 bases). This CDR3 is built from 14 residues. V lost 3 bases to trimming and J lost 8 bases, with 11 bases between them. Germline CDR1 is SGHAT and CDR2 is FQNNGV. The CDR3 DNA is TGTGCCAGCAGCTTCACAGGGCTAGATTCACCCCTCCACTTT. It specifies CASSFTGLDSPLHF.

This chain uses TRBV5-6 with TRBJ2-1, with 7 bases matching TRBD1. The trim removed 1 base at V and 10 bases at J, leaving 2 bases unmatched. The CDR3 loop spans 12 amino acids. The germline CDR1 and CDR2 sequences are SGHDT and YYEEEE. DNA for the CDR3: TGTGCCAGCAGCTTGTGGGGACAGGAGCAGTTCTTC. Its protein is CASSLWGQEQFF.

There are many counts of this clonotype. V gene TRBV7-8 combines with J gene TRBJ1-5, with a weak D call TRBD1 (5 bases). CDR3 length: 15 amino acids. Trimming stripped 0 bases from V and 5 bases from J, with 11 bases between. Germline CDR1 and CDR2: SGHVS and FQNEAQ. The CDR3 DNA follows: TGTGCCAGCAGCTTAGCGCTTCAGGGCGATCAGCCCCAGCATTTT. Amino acids: CASSLALQGDQPQHF.

This clonotype was seen only a few times. The genes are TRBV28 and TRBJ1-5; D is unclear. This CDR3 contains 15 residues. Trimming cost V 6 bases and J 0 bases, with 12 bases left between them. Germline loops: CDR1 MDHEN, CDR2 SYDVKM. The CDR3 nucleotides are TGTGCCAGCAGCTCCCTTGGGGTTAGCAATCAGCCCCAGCATTTT. Translating it yields CASSSLGVSNQPQHF.

The chain recombines TRBV7-9 with TRBJ2-1, with 10 positions matching TRBD2. CDR3 size: 14 residues. The V gene's germline CDR1 is SEHNR and CDR2 FQNEAQ (reference sequence). V was clipped by 1 base and J by 7 bases; unmatched bases: 1. CDR3 nucleotides: TGTGCCAGCAGCTTAGGTAGCGGGGGGAATGAGCAGTTCTTC. Its protein product is CASSLGSGGNEQFF.

This clonotype was counted ten times or more. This sequence joins TRBV9 and TRBJ2-7; D tentatively fits TRBD1 or TRBD2 (5 bases each). CDR3 size: 16 residues. Germline CDR1 and CDR2: SGDLS and YYNGEE. The V and J ends lost 2 bases and 6 bases respectively, with 21 bases between them. The CDR3 region is CASSVEPGPHRGEQYF. CDR3 DNA sequence: TGTGCCAGCAGCGTCGAGCCGGGACCTCATCGGGGCGAGCAGTACTTC.

The gene calls are TRBV20-1 and TRBJ2-7, with D maybe TRBD1 (5 bases). The V end lost 5 bases, the J end lost 1 base, and 18 bases lay between the germline ends. Germline CDR1 DFQATT, CDR2 SNEGSKA (reference sequence). This CDR3 is 15 amino acids long. CDR3 nucleotides: TGCAGTGCTTCTTCCCAGGGTGTTAAGTCCTACGAGCAGTACTTC. Translation gives CSASSQGVKSYEQYF.

The chain recombines TRBV20-1 with TRBJ1-4, with 9 bases matching TRBD1. Germline V gives CDR1 DFQATT, CDR2 SNEGSKA (reference sequence). V gave up 5 bases and J gave up 5 bases; unmatched junction bases: 6. This CDR3 region has 14 residues. The CDR3 loop is CSARRTGVNEKLFF. The CDR3 DNA follows: TGCAGTGCTCGAAGGACAGGGGTCAATGAAAAACTGTTTTTT.

This clonotype was counted at least ten times. The chain combines TRBV28 with TRBJ2-5, with 12 positions matching TRBD2. Germline values: CDR1 MDHEN, CDR2 SYDVKM. J gave up 1 base and V 6 bases, and 3 bases lay outside the gene matches. The CDR3 consists of 15 residues. Written as DNA, the CDR3 is TGTGCCAGCAGGAAACTAGCGGGAGGCCAAGAGACCCAGTACTTC. Protein: CASRKLAGGQETQYF.

This clonotype came up many times. The chain is built from TRBV7-2 and TRBJ2-7; D gene uncertain. CDR1 and CDR2 (germline): SGHTA, FQGNSA. The CDR3 has 15 residues. With 5 bases removed from V and 4 bases from J, the gap between germline ends came to 18 bases. The CDR3 spells CASSPDPEYIYEQYF. The CDR3 DNA reads as TGTGCCAGCAGCCCCGACCCGGAATATATTTACGAGCAGTACTTC.

This clonotype was counted ten times or more. This chain connects TRBV7-2 to TRBJ2-7; D ambiguous. Germline loops: CDR1 SGHTA, CDR2 FQGNSA. The ends were cut back, 1 base at V and 6 bases at J, with 7 bases in the middle. The CDR3 totals 12 residues. Here the CDR3 reads CASSLGPPEQYF. In DNA form, the CDR3 reads TGTGCCAGCAGCTTAGGCCCACCCGAGCAGTACTTC.

This clonotype was detected many times. The chain recombines TRBV12-3 or TRBV12-4 with TRBJ2-7; the match to TRBD1 covers 9 bases. With 5 bases clipped from V and 2 bases from J, the junction kept 13 bases outside the gene matches. The CDR3 is 17 amino acids. The CDR3 is CASSAFTGTGFPYEQYF. The CDR3 DNA reads as TGTGCCAGCAGTGCCTTCACCGGGACAGGGTTCCCCTACGAGCAGTACTTC.

This clonotype was detected many times. This sequence joins TRBV28 and TRBJ1-5; tentatively, D is TRBD1 (5 bases). This CDR3 has 15 amino acids. Trimming cost V 6 bases and J 1 base, with 13 bases left between them. The germline V gene encodes CDR1 MDHEN and CDR2 SYDVKM. In DNA, the CDR3 is TGTGCCAGCAGAGAGGCAGCAGGGAGCAATCAGCCCCAGCATTTT. Amino acid sequence: CASREAAGSNQPQHF.

This clonotype was seen repeatedly, ten times or more. The V and J genes are TRBV6-1 and TRBJ2-7; D perhaps matches TRBD2 (6 bases). V was trimmed by 7 bases and J by 2 bases, leaving 18 bases between them. CDR3 length: 15 residues. Germline V gives CDR1 MNHNS, CDR2 SASEGT. The CDR3 loop is CASKFTGGEAYEQYF. As DNA, the CDR3 is TGTGCCAGCAAGTTCACCGGGGGAGAGGCCTACGAGCAGTACTTC.

This rearrangement joins TRBV30 to TRBJ1-1, with TRBD1 matching 7 bases. The CDR3 sequence is 13 residues long. Germline V gene data show CDR1 as GTSNPN and CDR2 as SVGIG (reference sequence). Trimming at V came to 4 bases and at J to 7 bases, leaving 9 bases not matched to a gene. CDR3 nucleotides: TGTGCCTGGAATCCTCTGGGGACAGATGAAGCTTTCTTT. As protein: CAWNPLGTDEAFF.

This clonotype was recorded many times. The chain has TRBV10-3 and TRBJ2-1; D is uncertain. The CDR3 extends over 13 amino acids. Germline V CDR1 and CDR2: ENHRY, SYGVKD. V shed 2 bases and J shed 4 bases, with 6 bases lying between them. The CDR3 loop is CAISEDEYNEQFF. The DNA of the CDR3 is TGTGCCATCAGTGAGGACGAGTACAATGAGCAGTTCTTC.

The V gene is TRBV19, the J gene TRBJ2-2; TRBD1 might be the D (5 bases). Deletions cut 0 bases from V and 6 bases from J, with 11 bases between. This CDR3 is 15 amino acids long. Germline V gene sequence: CDR1 LNHDA, CDR2 SQIVND (reference sequence). In DNA, the CDR3 is TGTGCCAGTAGTATAGAAGGGGCTGTGTCCGGGGAGCTGTTTTTT. Translated: CASSIEGAVSGELFF.

The chain has TRBV29-1 and TRBJ2-2; TRBD1 matches at 7 bases. The CDR3 covers 15 residues. The ends lost 3 bases at V and 2 bases at J; junction bases unmatched: 6. The germline V gene encodes CDR1 SQVTM and CDR2 ANQGSEA. CDR3 region: CSVERRDRNTGELFF. In DNA, the CDR3 is TGCAGCGTTGAGCGCCGGGACAGAAACACCGGGGAGCTGTTTTTT.

This clonotype was observed once. The chain carries TRBV27 and TRBJ2-1; tentatively, D is TRBD2 (5 bases). This CDR3 spans 12 amino acids. With 4 bases removed from V and 8 bases from J, the gap between germline ends came to 9 bases. CDR1 is MNHEY and CDR2 is SMNVEV in the germline V gene (reference sequence). The CDR3 coding sequence is TGTGCCAGCAGTTCAGGAGGCCATGAGCAGTTCTTC. It codes for CASSSGGHEQFF.

The sample holds a few counts of this clonotype. The junction shows a germline mismatch at one end, possibly a read error. The rearrangement uses TRBV2 and TRBJ2-1; 8 nucleotides match TRBD2. Looked up from germline, CDR1 is SNHLY and CDR2 is FYNNEI. This CDR3 has 12 amino acids. CDR3 amino acids: CASSEQREGQVF. As DNA, the CDR3 is TGTGCCAGCAGTGAACAACGGGAGGGCCAGGTCTTC.

This clonotype showed up many times. The genes are TRBV6-1 and TRBJ1-5; D possibly corresponds to TRBD1 (5 bases). Germline CDR1 MNHNS, CDR2 SASEGT. There are 19 residues in the CDR3. Trimming left V 7 bases short and J 3 bases short, with 28 bases between. As DNA, the CDR3 is TGTGCCAGCAATGGAGGGCTGCCGAAAAGCAGGGTGATCAATCAGCCCCAGCATTTT. Protein sequence: CASNGGLPKSRVINQPQHF.

This clonotype was counted at least ten times. The chain recombines TRBV6-2 or TRBV6-3 with TRBJ2-5; D may correspond to TRBD1 or TRBD2 (5 bases each). Germline-derived CDR1 and CDR2 are MNHEY and SVGEGT. V lost 5 bases, J lost 7 bases, and 20 bases lay in between. This CDR3 region has 15 residues. In nucleotides, the CDR3 is TGTGCCAGCAGTGACGCGGCCGGGACCTATGGGACCCAGTACTTC. Its protein product is CASSDAAGTYGTQYF.

This clonotype was seen a handful of times. The V and J genes are TRBV7-2 and TRBJ2-7; 10 bases are shared with TRBD2. The CDR3 loop spans 14 amino acids. Germline CDR1 reads SGHTA; CDR2 reads FQGNSA. V shed 6 bases and J 2 bases; nucleotides not matched to a gene: 4. CDR3 amino acids: CASRYSGRAYEQYF. The CDR3 DNA reads TGTGCCAGCAGATACAGCGGGAGGGCCTACGAGCAGTACTTC.

This clonotype showed up many times. In nucleotides, the CDR3 is TGTGCCAGCAGTGAACCCCCCGAGGGGCCCTACGAGCAGTACTTC. Its translation: CASSEPPEGPYEQYF. This rearrangement joins TRBV28 to TRBJ2-7; D is possibly TRBD1 or TRBD2 (5 bases each). Deletions cut 5 bases from V and 2 bases from J, with 16 bases between. In germline, CDR1 is MDHEN, CDR2 SYDVKM. The CDR3 consists of 15 residues.

This clonotype was detected many times. This chain uses TRBV28 with TRBJ1-1, with unresolved D. The CDR3 covers 15 residues. V was clipped by 0 bases and J by 0 bases, with 8 bases between them. Germline values: CDR1 MDHEN, CDR2 SYDVKM. CDR3 coding DNA: TGTGCCAGCAGTTTATGGACGGTCATGAACACTGAAGCTTTCTTT. Translation: CASSLWTVMNTEAFF.